This T cell receptor beta chain derives from a study of blood T cell repertoires in COVID-19. The repertoire was sequenced with immunoSEQ multiplex PCR; TCRdb's copy has only in-frame clones and lacks some. The table shows 120,000 to 150,000 clones, with about four fifths occurring only once. Germline lookup yields CDR1 DFQATT and CDR2 SNEGSKA (reference sequence). CDR3 length: 11 amino acids. Trimming pared 6 bases from V and 15 bases from J, leaving 18 bases between. The chain employs TRBV20-1 and TRBJ2-4; tentative D call: TRBD1 (6 bases). This receptor was identified in a human donor with acute or convalescent COVID-19. The donor label of this sample is uncertain. Specimen: peripheral blood. The CDR3 sequence is CSAPNRDTRYF. The CDR3 bases are TGCAGTGCCCCAAACCGGGACACAAGGTACTTC.